The following is a TCR beta chain sequence with its context. Antigen unknown. The record originates from a study of PD-1 blockade in classical Hodgkin lymphoma. Study results and limitations: Reasons behind the repertoire differences stay unclear, perhaps disease activity or earlier therapy. Newly diagnosed patients reportedly trailed healthy donors in baseline TCR diversity.

Each and every patient relapsed after autologous stem cell transplantation, and patients got differing brentuximab vedotin exposure. Patients reached a best response of complete response, partial response or progressive disease. Profiling relied on immunoSEQ multiplex PCR, and the TCRdb table lists in-frame clones only, not all of them. Among tens of thousands of clones listed, about three quarters were seen once. The origin of this receptor is a human donor with classical Hodgkin lymphoma. Here the sequenced sample was peripheral blood mononuclear cells (PBMCs), taken before the second cycle of nivolumab.

The CDR3: CASSTRQGSYEQYF. The CDR3 DNA sequence: TGCGCCAGCAGCACTAGACAGGGCTCCTACGAGCAGTACTTC. The chain is built from TRBV5-1 and TRBJ2-7; 7 nucleotides align to TRBD1. Germline V gene lookup returns CDR1 SGHRS and CDR2 YFSETQ. The CDR3 extends over 14 amino acids. Germline trimming cut 4 bases from V and 0 bases from J; bases unmatched to any gene: 4.